The 2 T cell receptor beta chains below come from one sample, sequenced in a study of blood T cells in healthy people across ages. A J-beta primer mix and a sample-barcoded 5' primer were used in a second PCR of about 7 to 12 cycles. TCRdb recomputed calls from the 5' RACE reads with MiXCR, one row per CDR3 protein. The sample records some 760,000 distinct CDR3 sequences, about 25% being singletons. The same data also went into a second study, on T cells of mothers and their children.

Sequencing was done on a sample of blood. These receptor sequences come from a boy younger than 18 in good health.

CDR3 bases: TGTGCCTCCGCGCCCCGGACAGGGACCTACGAGCAGTACTTC. Translating gives CASAPRTGTYEQYF. The rearrangement links TRBV15 to TRBJ2-7; 8 bases align to TRBD1. The CDR3 is 14 residues long. From germline, CDR1 is LNHNV and CDR2 YYDKDF (reference sequence). V shed 11 bases, J shed 2 bases, and the junction held 11 bases outside the gene matches.

This clonotype has just a few counts. The V and J genes are TRBV12-3 or TRBV12-4 and TRBJ1-4, with 7 bases matching TRBD1. The junction had 13 bases not matched to a gene; V was cut back by 5 bases and J by 7 bases. This CDR3 region has 16 residues. In nucleotides, the CDR3 is TGTGCCAGCAGTGTACACAAACAGGGGTCTGGTGAAAAACTGTTTTTT. Protein sequence: CASSVHKQGSGEKLFF.